A selection of T cell receptor beta chains follows, all from one sample in a study of beta chain features in type 1 diabetes. TCRdb keeps only in-frame clones here, not all; method: immunoSEQ multiplex PCR. The sample contains around 250,000 clones, about 24% of which appear only once. The sequencing input was naive CD4+ T cells from blood. The receptors were gathered from a woman in her 30s with type 1 diabetes. Both conserved end residues are part of each CDR3. The D gene is left open where the match is weak. Some rows mark clone size as missing; the rest say once, few, many or name a class of expanded clone.

clone size | D gene | J gene | V gene | CDR3 DNA | CDR3 protein
. | . | TRBJ1-2 | TRBV28 | TGTGCCAGCTCTAGCCCCACCGAGAGCTCCACTAACTATGGCTACACCTTC | CASSSPTESSTNYGYTF
. | . | TRBJ2-1 | TRBV7-3 | TGTGCCAGCAGCTTAGGAGTGGTGGGTGAGCAGTTCTTC | CASSLGVVGEQFF
. | . | TRBJ2-6 | TRBV25-1 | TGTGCCAGCAGTGACCCCACGGGTCCCTCTGGGGCCAACGTCCTGACTTTC | CASSDPTGPSGANVLTF
. | . | TRBJ1-4 | TRBV27 | TGTGCCAGCAGTGAACAGGGTAGAATGAGAGAAAAACTGTTTTTT | CASSEQGRMREKLFF
. | . | TRBJ1-1 | TRBV7-9 | TGTGCCAGCAGCTTAGGGTCGGGTGACACTGAAGCTTTCTTT | CASSLGSGDTEAFF
. | . | TRBJ1-2 | TRBV18 | TGTGCCAGCTCACCCGCTTCGGGGGGCCAGAGTGGCTACACCTTC | CASSPASGGQSGYTF
few | TRBD2 | TRBJ2-7 | TRBV2 | TGTGCCAGCACCGACTCCGGGACTAGCGGGGATGAGCAGTACTTC | CASTDSGTSGDEQYF
. | TRBD1 | TRBJ2-7 | TRBV18 | TGTGCCAGCTCACGCGGGACAGGGGACTACGAGCAGTACTTC | CASSRGTGDYEQYF
. | . | TRBJ2-7 | TRBV9 | TGTGCCAGCAGCCAAAGCTACGTCAACGAGCAGTACTTC | CASSQSYVNEQYF
. | TRBD2 | TRBJ2-1 | TRBV28 | TGTGCCAGCAGTTACCCGGGACTAGCAAATGAGCAGTTCTTC | CASSYPGLANEQFF
. | TRBD1 | TRBJ2-7 | TRBV18 | TGTGCCAGCTCACAGGAATTGGCCGGGACAGTCTCCTACGAGCAGTACTTC | CASSQELAGTVSYEQYF
. | TRBD1 | TRBJ2-5 | TRBV7-2 | TGTGCCAGCAGTTTTCCAACAGGGGCGGGCGAGACCCAGTACTTC | CASSFPTGAGETQYF
. | TRBD2 | TRBJ2-3 | TRBV7-9 | TGTGCCAGCAGCTTAATAGCGGGAGGGTCAGATACGCAGTATTTT | CASSLIAGGSDTQYF
. | TRBD2 | TRBJ2-1 | TRBV15 | TGTGCCACCAGCAAAGAACCTTTTGGGACTAGCGTATACAATGAGCAGTTCTTC | CATSKEPFGTSVYNEQFF
. | TRBD2 | TRBJ2-1 | TRBV28 | TGTGCCAGCAGTTTATTAGCGGGAATTGAGCAGTTCTTC | CASSLLAGIEQFF
. | TRBD1 | TRBJ2-1 | TRBV4-1 | TGCGCCAGCAGCCAAGAGGGGACAGGGCGCTATGGTGAGCAGTTCTTC | CASSQEGTGRYGEQFF
. | TRBD2 | TRBJ2-3 | TRBV29-1 | TGCAGCTTTAGCGGGGACACAGATACGCAGTATTTT | CSFSGDTDTQYF
. | TRBD2 | TRBJ2-1 | TRBV11-2 | TGTGCCAGCAGCATTCGGACTAGCGGTTACAATGAGCAGTTCTTC | CASSIRTSGYNEQFF
. | . | TRBJ1-1 | TRBV5-1 | TGCGCCAGCAGCTTGGGCCCCAGGAACTTAAACACTGAAGCTTTCTTT | CASSLGPRNLNTEAFF
. | . | TRBJ1-1 | TRBV20-1 | TGCAGTGCCTCCCCGAACACTGAAGCTTTCTTT | CSASPNTEAFF
. | TRBD1 | TRBJ1-2 | TRBV5-1 | TGCGCCAGCAGCGACACTCGGACAGGGGGAAATGGCTACACCTTC | CASSDTRTGGNGYTF
. | . | TRBJ2-2 | TRBV25-1 | TGTGCCAGCAGTGAATTCAGTCCCGCCGGGGAGCTGTTTTTT | CASSEFSPAGELFF
few | TRBD2 | TRBJ2-1 | TRBV11-2 | TGTGCCGGCACAGGGGGACTAGCGGGAAGTGGGCAGTTCTTC | CAGTGGLAGSGQFF
few | . | TRBJ2-1 | TRBV9 | TGTGCCAGCAGCGTCATAGGCGGGGCCTCCTACAATGAGCAGTTCTTC | CASSVIGGASYNEQFF
few | TRBD1 | TRBJ1-2 | TRBV28 | TGTGCCAGCAGTTCACAACCCAAGGGGGCCGGTGGCTACACCTTC | CASSSQPKGAGGYTF
. | . | TRBJ2-1 | TRBV5-1 | TGCGCCAGCAGCTTGGAGCCACTTTCCTACAATGAGCAGTTCTTC | CASSLEPLSYNEQFF
few | TRBD2 | TRBJ2-1 | TRBV18 | TGTGCCAGCTCACCAGGGACTAGCGGGCCCTACAATGAGCAGTTCTTC | CASSPGTSGPYNEQFF
. | . | TRBJ2-3 | TRBV7-8 | TGTGCCAGCAGCTCCAGGGGCGGAACAGATACGCAGTATTTT | CASSSRGGTDTQYF
few | . | TRBJ2-7 | TRBV15 | TGTGCCACCAGCAGAGAAAGCCTAAACTACGAGCAGTACTTC | CATSRESLNYEQYF
. | TRBD1 | TRBJ2-7 | TRBV6-5 | TGTGCCAGCAGCCCCGGGACAGTCTACGAGCAGTACTTC | CASSPGTVYEQYF
. | TRBD1 | TRBJ1-2 | TRBV28 | TGTGCCAGCAGTTTACTGGACAGGGTGGGTGGCTACACCTTC | CASSLLDRVGGYTF
. | TRBD1 | TRBJ1-5 | TRBV2 | TGTGCCAGCAGTCAACAGGGGGCCCATCAGCCCCAGCATTTT | CASSQQGAHQPQHF
. | TRBD1 | TRBJ2-5 | TRBV5-1 | TGCGCCAGCAGCATGCCGGGACAGGGACAAGAGACCCAGTACTTC | CASSMPGQGQETQYF
. | TRBD2 | TRBJ2-7 | TRBV29-1 | TGCAGCGTCCAGACCGGGACTAGCGGGAGGATCCCGTTGGGCTACGAGCAGTACTTC | CSVQTGTSGRIPLGYEQYF
. | . | TRBJ2-5 | TRBV5-5 | TGTGCCAGCAGCTTGGAGATGGGCAGGGCTGGAGAGACCCAGTACTTC | CASSLEMGRAGETQYF
. | TRBD1 | TRBJ1-2 | TRBV28 | TGTGCCAGCAGCCTGGGACAGCCTGGCTACACCTTC | CASSLGQPGYTF
. | TRBD1 | TRBJ2-5 | TRBV11-2 | TGTGCCAGCAGCTCTACAGGGGGCTATGAGGGAGAGACCCAGTACTTC | CASSSTGGYEGETQYF
few | TRBD1 | TRBJ2-7 | TRBV5-1 | TGCGCCAGCAGCCTGGACAGGGGACGGAACGAGCAGTACTTC | CASSLDRGRNEQYF